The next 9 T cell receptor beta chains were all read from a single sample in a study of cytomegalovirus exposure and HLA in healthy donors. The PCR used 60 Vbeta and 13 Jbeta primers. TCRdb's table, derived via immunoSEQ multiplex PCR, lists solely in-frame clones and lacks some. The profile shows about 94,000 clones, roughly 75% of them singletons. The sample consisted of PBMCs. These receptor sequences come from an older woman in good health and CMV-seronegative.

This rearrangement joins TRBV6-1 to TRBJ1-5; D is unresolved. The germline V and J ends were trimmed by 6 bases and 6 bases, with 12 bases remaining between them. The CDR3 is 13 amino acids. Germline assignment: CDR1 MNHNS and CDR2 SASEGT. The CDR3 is CASRSQIRQPQHF. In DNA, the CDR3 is TGTGCCAGCAGATCACAGATTCGTCAGCCCCAGCATTTT.

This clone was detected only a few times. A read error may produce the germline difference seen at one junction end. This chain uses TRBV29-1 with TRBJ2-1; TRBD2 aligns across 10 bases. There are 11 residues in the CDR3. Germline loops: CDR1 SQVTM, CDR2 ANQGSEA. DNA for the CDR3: TGCAGCGTAAGCTTAAGCGGGAGGGCCCTCTTC. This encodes CSVSLSGRALF.

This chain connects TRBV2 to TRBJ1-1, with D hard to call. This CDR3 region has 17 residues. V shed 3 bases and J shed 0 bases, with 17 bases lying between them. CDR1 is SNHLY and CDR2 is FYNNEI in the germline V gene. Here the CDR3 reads CASSDPETGDMNTEAFF. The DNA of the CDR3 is TGTGCCAGCAGTGACCCGGAGACCGGGGATATGAACACTGAAGCTTTCTTT. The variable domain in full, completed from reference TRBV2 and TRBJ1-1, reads EPEVTQTPSHQVTQMGQEVILRCVPISNHLYFYWYRQILGQKVEFLVSFYNNEISEKSEIFDDQFSVERPDGSNFTLKIRSTKLEDSAMYFCASSDPETGDMNTEAFFGQGTRLTVV.

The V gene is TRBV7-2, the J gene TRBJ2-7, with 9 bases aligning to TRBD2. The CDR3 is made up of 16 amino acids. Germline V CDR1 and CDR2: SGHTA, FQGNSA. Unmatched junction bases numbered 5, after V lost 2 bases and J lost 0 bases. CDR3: CASSLPLAGFSYEQYF. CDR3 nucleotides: TGTGCCAGCAGCTTACCTCTAGCGGGGTTCTCCTACGAGCAGTACTTC. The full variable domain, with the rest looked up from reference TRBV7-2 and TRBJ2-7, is GAGVSQSPSNKVTEKGKDVELRCDPISGHTALYWYRQSLGQGLEFLIYFQGNSAPDKSGLPSDRFSAERTGGSVSTLTIQRTQQEDSAVYLCASSLPLAGFSYEQYFGPGTRLTVT.

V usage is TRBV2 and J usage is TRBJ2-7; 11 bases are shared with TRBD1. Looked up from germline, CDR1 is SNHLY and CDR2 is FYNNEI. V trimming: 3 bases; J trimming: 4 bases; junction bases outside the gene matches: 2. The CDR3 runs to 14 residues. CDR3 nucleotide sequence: TGTGCCAGCAGTGACGGGACAGGGGGGTACGAGCAGTACTTC. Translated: CASSDGTGGYEQYF.

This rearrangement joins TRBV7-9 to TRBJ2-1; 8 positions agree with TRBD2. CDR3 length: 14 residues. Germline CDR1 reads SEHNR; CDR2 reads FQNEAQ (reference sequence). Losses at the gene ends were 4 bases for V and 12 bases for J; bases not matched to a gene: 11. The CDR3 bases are TGTGCCAGCAGCTATTTAGCGGGGACCCCGGGGCAGTTCTTC. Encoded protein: CASSYLAGTPGQFF.

CDR3 nucleotide sequence: TGTGCCAGCAGTTATCTCCGGACAGCTAACTATGGCTACACCTTC. Translating gives CASSYLRTANYGYTF. This chain uses TRBV6-5 with TRBJ1-2; TRBD1 might be the D (6 bases). The V and J ends lost 3 bases and 0 bases respectively, with 11 bases between them. The CDR3 runs 15 residues. CDR1 is MNHEY, CDR2 SVGAGI, per germline.

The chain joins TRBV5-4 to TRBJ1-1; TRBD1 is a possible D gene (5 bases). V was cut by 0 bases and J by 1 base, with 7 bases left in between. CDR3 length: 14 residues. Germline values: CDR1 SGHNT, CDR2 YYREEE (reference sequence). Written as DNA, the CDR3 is TGTGCCAGCAGCTTGGGACAGCAGAACACTGAAGCTTTCTTT. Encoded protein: CASSLGQQNTEAFF.

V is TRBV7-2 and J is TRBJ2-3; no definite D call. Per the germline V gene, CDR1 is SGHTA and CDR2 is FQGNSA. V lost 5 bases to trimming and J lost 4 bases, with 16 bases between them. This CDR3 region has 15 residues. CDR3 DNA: TGTGCCAGCAGCCGTGGCCTAGTCCGACCAGATACGCAGTATTTT. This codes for CASSRGLVRPDTQYF. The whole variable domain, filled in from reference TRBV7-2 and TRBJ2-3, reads GAGVSQSPSNKVTEKGKDVELRCDPISGHTALYWYRQSLGQGLEFLIYFQGNSAPDKSGLPSDRFSAERTGGSVSTLTIQRTQQEDSAVYLCASSRGLVRPDTQYFGPGTRLTVL.